Listed below are T cell receptor beta chains from one sample, sequenced in a study of T cells in Graves' hyperthyroidism and ophthalmopathy. TCRdb independently ran MiXCR on the multiplex PCR reads; one entry per CDR3 protein. The table includes about 320,000 distinct CDR3 sequences, roughly 17% detected once. Material for sequencing was blood. These receptor sequences come from a man younger than 40 with Graves' hyperthyroidism. The CDR3 runs from the conserved cysteine through the conserved F or W. The D gene is left open where the match is weak. Clone size appears in some rows only: once, few, many, or a class for an expanded clone.

d_gene: .
abundance: many
v_gene: TRBV27
j_gene: TRBJ2-7
CDR3nt: TGTGCCAGCAGTAACCGAGGGGGGGACTACGAGCAGTACTTC
CDR3aa: CASSNRGGDYEQYF

d_gene: .
abundance: .
v_gene: TRBV7-8
j_gene: TRBJ2-5
CDR3nt: TGTGCCAGCAGCTCCGGGACCACCACCCAAGAGACCCAGTACTTC
CDR3aa: CASSSGTTTQETQYF

d_gene: .
abundance: once
v_gene: TRBV5-1
j_gene: TRBJ2-2
CDR3nt: TGCGCCAGCAGTTCCCTGGGGTTGAACACCGGGGAGCTGTTTTTT
CDR3aa: CASSSLGLNTGELFF

d_gene: TRBD2
abundance: many
v_gene: TRBV28
j_gene: TRBJ2-7
CDR3nt: TGTGCCAGCAGCCTACCGGGAGGGGCCTACGAGCAGTACTTC
CDR3aa: CASSLPGGAYEQYF

d_gene: .
abundance: few
v_gene: TRBV20-1
j_gene: TRBJ1-2
CDR3nt: TGCAGTGCTAGAGATCCCGCCTCCTATGGCTACACCTTC
CDR3aa: CSARDPASYGYTF

d_gene: TRBD1
abundance: many
v_gene: TRBV10-3
j_gene: TRBJ1-6
CDR3nt: TGTGCCATCAGCCTGGACAGGGGGCGGGGTTCACCCCTCCACTTT
CDR3aa: CAISLDRGRGSPLHF

d_gene: TRBD2
abundance: .
v_gene: TRBV9
j_gene: TRBJ2-1
CDR3nt: TGTGCCAGCAGCGGACTAGCGGGAGACTACAATGAGCAGTTCTTC
CDR3aa: CASSGLAGDYNEQFF

d_gene: TRBD2
abundance: few
v_gene: TRBV11-2
j_gene: TRBJ2-7
CDR3nt: TGTGCCAGCAGCGTAGGCGGGAGGGGAACCTACGAGCAGTACTTC
CDR3aa: CASSVGGRGTYEQYF

d_gene: .
abundance: .
v_gene: TRBV11-2
j_gene: TRBJ1-6
CDR3nt: TGTGCCAGCAGCTCCTATAATTCACCCCTCCACTTT
CDR3aa: CASSSYNSPLHF

d_gene: .
abundance: many
v_gene: TRBV5-1
j_gene: TRBJ2-3
CDR3nt: TGCGCCAGCAGCTTGGTTCCAGGGGGAGGAGATACGCAGTATTTT
CDR3aa: CASSLVPGGGDTQYF

d_gene: .
abundance: .
v_gene: TRBV7-9
j_gene: TRBJ2-5
CDR3nt: TGTGCCAGCAGCTCGCTGGCACAAGAGACCCAGTACTTC
CDR3aa: CASSSLAQETQYF

d_gene: TRBD1
abundance: .
v_gene: TRBV3-1
j_gene: TRBJ1-1
CDR3nt: TGTGCCAGCAGCCGGGGGGGTCGGGGACAGGAAGCTTTCTTT
CDR3aa: CASSRGGRGQEAFF